Sequencing of this T cell receptor beta chain was carried out in a study of identical twins (dated by TCRdb to about 2016). With regard to the full study: To test whether fetal clonotypes persist, the study used deep sequencing on TCR alpha and beta repertoires from monozygotic twins, unrelated adults of various ages, and cord blood. To rule out contamination, the twin experiments were replicated at different times with different library preparation protocols. Overall study results and their limits: Zero-insertion analyses could be partly confounded by invariant T cells such as MAIT and iNKT, though diverse VJ usage argued against such confounding for most clonotypes. Out-of-frame TCR alpha sharing in monozygotic twins was systematically underestimated by recombination models, whereas sharing between unrelated individuals was in agreement with the recombination models. Compared with coincidental sharing between unrelated individuals, an excess of low generation-probability sequences was observed among out-of-frame TCR alpha sequences shared between twins. Fewer insertions were carried by abundant cord blood beta clonotypes, a similar but weaker trend appeared in young adult naive repertoires, and no such trend appeared in memory repertoires. A weaker excess of twin sharing was found in beta out-of-frame sequences because the signal-to-noise ratio was lowered by fewer shared sequences. Because the same donors could not be followed over many years, conclusions were based on cross-sectional statistical analysis.

All donors were healthy Caucasians. The twin cohort consisted of three pairs of female monozygotic twins, all aged about 18 to 30 years. Positive isolation kits from Invitrogen were used to isolate the CD4+ and CD8+ T cell populations. This clonotype was detected many times. Its antigen has not been determined. No much larger clone exists at a distance of one base, and base qualities are not known. CDR1 is given as SGHRS and CDR2 as YFSETQ, both from the germline V gene. From its cysteine to its phenylalanine, the CDR3 spans 16 amino acids. CDR3 DNA only is kept here, 48 bases in frame from base 1. Deletion took 4 bases off V and 0 bases off J, with a span of 14 bases between the germline ends. Library preparation was by 5' RACE. The sequencer listed for this sample is Illumina HiSeq 2000. Template switching introduced a universal primer binding site; the final cDNA contained a unique molecular identifier, enabling accurate counting of TCR cDNA molecules. First-strand cDNA for TCR alpha and beta chains was synthesized from specific primers in the conserved constant-segment region. To control for contamination, every cDNA library carried two barcodes: a SMART-Mk sample barcode plus Illumina barcodes. TruSeq adapter sequences and Illumina sample barcodes were added in two successive PCR steps. Sequencing of the TCR alpha and beta cDNA libraries was done on the Illumina HiSeq platform using custom primers. The study's own analysis went as follows. Raw reads were processed with MiGEC to extract unique molecular identifiers, and MiXCR was used to determine CDR3 positions. For each individual, recombination models were inferred using an EM algorithm with the repgenHMM and IGoR tools. Shared clonotypes were analyzed with the tcR package in R, and sharing was normalized by the product of cloneset sizes. Out-of-frame nonproductive sequences were analyzed to study raw recombination free of thymic and clonal selection effects. Clones were called with MiXCR by TCRdb after fastp trimmed the public reads at Q25, and only in-frame beta chains were retained. Merged by CDR3 protein, the rows form single entries marked with the most common genes and DNA. V and J calls and clone size were set by TCRdb, not the authors. Recorded for this sample are 450,000 or so distinct CDR3 sequences; roughly 24% of them occurred a single time. The ten largest clonotypes hold 2.9% of the sample.

The same specimen was also included in a second study, on T cells expressing NK-cell markers. The other study reports the following: Several donors provided sorted CD3+CD56+NKG2C+, CD3+CD56+NKG2C- and CD3+CD56-NKG2C+ T-cell subsets, whose TCR beta-chain repertoires were profiled. Among the eight sequenced donors, seven were HCMV-seropositive and one was HCMV-seronegative. In several experiments an anti-gammadeltaTCR antibody was added to restrict sorting to alphabetaTCR-expressing T cells. In roughly 6 donors, the dominant CD3+CD56+NKG2C+ clonotypes were among the top 10 CD8+ clonotypes and accounted for about 1.0-7.5% of CD8+ T cells. Those dominant clonotypes were again the most abundant among CD3+CD56-NKG2C+ cells in a few donors, at roughly 28.3-65%. Whether the expanded NKG2C-expressing T cell clones were specific for HCMV antigens remained unclear. All eight donors whose samples were sequenced were randomly selected healthy volunteers, three of them men and five women. A commercial ELISA kit detecting HCMV-specific IgG in serum was used to determine HCMV serostatus. MIGEC was used to demultiplex reads and group the reads by UMI, and MiTCR was used to assemble and quantify clonotypes. To remove erroneous sequences, TCR cDNA sequences were retained only when supported by two or more reads. The tcR package was used for downstream repertoire analysis, and clonotypes were matched across fractions by CDR3 nucleotide sequence plus V segment. VDJmatch was used to annotate antigen specificity against VDJdb, with one amino acid substitution in CDR3 allowed.

The material sequenced was CD4+ T cells sorted from blood. The chain was built from TRBV5-1 and TRBJ2-1; the D gene assignment is perhaps TRBD1 or TRBD2, with each matching 6 bases. The clonotype was recovered from a woman younger than 30 in good health. The CDR3 amino acid sequence is: CASSPRGQISYNEQFF. The DNA sequence is TGCGCCAGCAGCCCGCGGGGACAAATCTCCTACAATGAGCAGTTCTTC.